This paragraph reports one T cell receptor beta chain. Antigen unknown. This sample is part of a study of cytomegalovirus exposure and HLA in healthy donors. CDR1 and CDR2 (germline): MNHEY, SMNVEV (reference sequence). The CDR3 length is 19 residues. J was trimmed by 0 bases and V by 3 bases; bases with no gene match: 13. The PCR was carried out with 60 Vbeta primers and 13 Jbeta primers. In the original workflow: In a later analysis, of some 80 million unique beta chains, roughly 10 million appeared in at least two donors. The table came from immunoSEQ multiplex PCR; TCRdb's copy has only in-frame clones and leaves some out. For V, J and clone size, that table is used; D and trimming come from the DNA. The sample has some 160,000 clones, around four fifths seen once. Points from the study as a whole: In a later analysis, at a false discovery rate of 0.05, under 20,000 TCR beta sequences were associated with HLA alleles. Trimming of TCR beta V- and J-genes showed a link, identified in a later analysis, to a missense DCLRE1C variant.

The TCR originated in a woman aged 25 to 39 in good health and CMV-seronegative. The chain links TRBV27 to TRBJ2-1; 8 positions agree with TRBD2. Sample: PBMCs. The DNA for the CDR3 is TGTGCCAGCAGTTTTGGGAGCGGGGGCCATACGAGCTCCTACAATGAGCAGTTCTTC. The encoded protein is CASSFGSGGHTSSYNEQFF.